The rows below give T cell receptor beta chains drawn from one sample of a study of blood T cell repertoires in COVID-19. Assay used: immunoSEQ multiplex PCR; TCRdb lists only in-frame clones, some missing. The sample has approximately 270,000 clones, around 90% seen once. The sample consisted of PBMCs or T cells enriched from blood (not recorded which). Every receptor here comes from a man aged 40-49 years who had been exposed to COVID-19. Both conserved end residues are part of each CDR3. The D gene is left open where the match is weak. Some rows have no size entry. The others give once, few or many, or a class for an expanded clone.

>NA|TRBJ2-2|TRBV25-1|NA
CASSGLDTGELFF
TGTGCCAGCAGTGGGCTGGACACCGGGGAGCTGTTTTTT
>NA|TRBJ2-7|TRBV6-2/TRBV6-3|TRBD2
CASSYALAGVAPDEQYF
TGTGCCAGCAGTTACGCACTAGCGGGGGTGGCCCCGGACGAGCAGTACTTC
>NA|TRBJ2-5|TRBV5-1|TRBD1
CASSLQGTGETQYF
TGCGCCAGCAGCCTGCAGGGGACAGGGGAGACCCAGTACTTC
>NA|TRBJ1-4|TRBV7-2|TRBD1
CASSLTGRRLSEKLFF
TGTGCCAGCAGCTTGACAGGGCGGAGGTTGTCCGAAAAACTGTTTTTT
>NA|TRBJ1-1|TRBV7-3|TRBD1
CASSPTGGTEAFF
TGTGCCAGCAGCCCTACAGGGGGAACTGAAGCTTTCTTT
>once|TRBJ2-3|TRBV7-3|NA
CASSLQGDTQYF
TGTGCCAGCAGCCTCCAGGGGGATACGCAGTATTTT
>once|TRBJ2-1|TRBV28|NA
CASSLWRDLGSGAGSYNEQFF
TGTGCCAGCAGTTTATGGAGGGATCTGGGTAGCGGAGCCGGCTCCTACAATGAGCAGTTCTTC
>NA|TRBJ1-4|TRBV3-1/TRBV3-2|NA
CASSPTTPRGKLFF
TGTGCCAGCAGCCCAACAACCCCACGAGGAAAACTGTTTTTT
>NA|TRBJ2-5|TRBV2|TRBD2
CASSEQGTSAETQYF
TGTGCCAGCAGCGAGCAAGGGACTAGCGCAGAGACCCAGTACTTC
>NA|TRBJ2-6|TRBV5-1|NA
CASSLATGANVLTF
TGCGCCAGCAGCTTGGCTACTGGGGCCAACGTCCTGACTTTC
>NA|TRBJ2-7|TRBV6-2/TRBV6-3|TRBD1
CASSWDRGRVEQYF
TGTGCCAGCAGTTGGGACAGGGGAAGGGTCGAGCAGTACTTC
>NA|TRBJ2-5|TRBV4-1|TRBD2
CASSQDFVSGRGFFGKETQYF
TGCGCCAGCAGCCAAGATTTCGTTAGCGGGAGAGGTTTTTTTGGGAAAGAGACCCAGTACTTC
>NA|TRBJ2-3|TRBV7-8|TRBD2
CASRLAGGTDTQYF
TGTGCCAGCAGGCTAGCGGGAGGCACAGATACGCAGTATTTT
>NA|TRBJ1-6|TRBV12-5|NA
CASGLGQPNSPLHF
TGTGCTAGTGGTTTGGGACAGCCCAATTCACCCCTCCACTTT
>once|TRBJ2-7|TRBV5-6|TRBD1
CASSFGQGSYEQYF
TGTGCCAGCAGCTTCGGACAGGGGTCCTACGAGCAGTACTTC
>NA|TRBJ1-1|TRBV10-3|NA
CATATGTEAFF
TGTGCCACTGCCACGGGGACTGAAGCTTTCTTT
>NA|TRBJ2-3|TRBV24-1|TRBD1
CATSDTGTVPGDTQYF
TGTGCCACCAGTGATACCGGGACAGTACCGGGAGATACGCAGTATTTT
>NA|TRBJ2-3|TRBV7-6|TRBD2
CASSLAWVAGVADTQYF
TGTGCCAGCAGCTTAGCGTGGGTAGCGGGAGTGGCAGATACGCAGTATTTT
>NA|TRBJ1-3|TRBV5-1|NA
CASSLGESGNTIYF
TGCGCCAGCAGCTTGGGGGAGTCTGGAAACACCATATATTTT
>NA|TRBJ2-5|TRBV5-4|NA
CASSFNGEETQYF
TGTGCCAGCAGCTTCAACGGAGAGGAGACCCAGTACTTC
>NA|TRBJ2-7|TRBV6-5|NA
CASRPWTASYEQYF
TGTGCCAGCAGACCATGGACAGCCTCCTACGAGCAGTACTTC
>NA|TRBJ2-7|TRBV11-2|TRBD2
CASSRTSGRLYEQYF
TGTGCCAGCAGCCGGACTAGCGGGAGGCTTTACGAGCAGTACTTC
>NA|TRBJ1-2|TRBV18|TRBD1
CASSPQGANYGYTF
TGTGCCAGCTCACCTCAGGGGGCTAACTATGGCTACACCTTC
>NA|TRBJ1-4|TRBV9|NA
CASSVAEGQEKLFF
TGTGCCAGCAGCGTAGCTGAGGGTCAAGAAAAACTGTTTTTT
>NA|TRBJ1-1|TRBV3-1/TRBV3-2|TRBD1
CASSQGTVNTEAFF
TGTGCCAGCAGCCAGGGGACAGTGAACACTGAAGCTTTCTTT
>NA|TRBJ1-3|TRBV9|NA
CASSVVPGYSGNTIYF
TGTGCCAGCAGCGTAGTTCCAGGCTACTCTGGAAACACCATATATTTT
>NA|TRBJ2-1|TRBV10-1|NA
CASSEDSRSYNEQFF
TGCGCCAGCAGTGAGGACAGCCGAAGCTACAATGAGCAGTTCTTC
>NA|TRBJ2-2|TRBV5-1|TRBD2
CASSSPPGLAGTGELFF
TGCGCCAGCAGCTCACCACCGGGACTAGCGGGAACCGGGGAGCTGTTTTTT
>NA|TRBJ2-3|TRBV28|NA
CASTTGRNTDTQYF
TGTGCCAGCACCACTGGGAGGAACACAGATACGCAGTATTTT
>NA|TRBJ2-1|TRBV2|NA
CASSLAQNNEQFF
TGTGCCAGCAGTTTAGCGCAGAACAATGAGCAGTTCTTC